Listed below are T cell receptor beta chains from one sample, sequenced in a study of shared clonotypes between healthy human individuals. Profiled with immunoSEQ multiplex PCR; TCRdb holds only in-frame clones, not every one. The data show a few million clones, 93% seen once. The sequenced material came from naive CD4+ T cells from PBMCs. All receptors come from a man younger than 35 in good health. Some clones in this sample may be carry-over from other donors' samples. Both conserved end residues are part of each CDR3. A D gene is named only where the DNA matches it firmly.

D gene	V gene	J gene	CDR3 DNA	CDR3 protein
-	TRBV9	TRBJ1-2	TGTGCCAGCAGCGTAGAAACAACTTGGGGGGCCTATGGCTACACCTTC	CASSVETTWGAYGYTF
-	TRBV19	TRBJ1-1	TGTGCCAGTAGTATTGAATCGGGCAGACTGAACACTGAAGCTTTCTTT	CASSIESGRLNTEAFF
TRBD2	TRBV7-9	TRBJ2-7	TGTGCCAGCAGCTTAGCGGGGACTACCTACGAGCAGTACTTC	CASSLAGTTYEQYF
TRBD2	TRBV28	TRBJ2-3	TGTGCCAGCAGTCCTGCCCGACTAGCGGGAGAAGATACGCAGTATTTT	CASSPARLAGEDTQYF
TRBD2	TRBV10-3	TRBJ2-1	TGTGCCATCAGCCCCTCGGGTAGCGGGAGGGACGGCAATGAGCAGTTCTTC	CAISPSGSGRDGNEQFF
-	TRBV7-2	TRBJ2-5	TGTGCCAGCAGCCCGCAGGGAATCCTGGGAGAGACCCAGTACTTC	CASSPQGILGETQYF
-	TRBV2	TRBJ1-1	TGTGCCAGCAGAGTAGGGGAGGCTGAAGCTTTCTTT	CASRVGEAEAFF
TRBD1	TRBV19	TRBJ1-1	TGTGCCAGTAGTATATTCGGAGAACAAGGGGGCCTGAACACTGAAGCTTTCTTT	CASSIFGEQGGLNTEAFF
TRBD1	TRBV5-6	TRBJ2-1	TGTGCCAGCAGCCCCGAGCTTGGGACGGGACAGGGGGCAGGGGAGCAGTTCTTC	CASSPELGTGQGAGEQFF
-	TRBV5-1	TRBJ1-4	TGCGCCAGCAGCTTGGGTTCGGGGGGCGCGGATGAAAAACTGTTTTTT	CASSLGSGGADEKLFF
TRBD1	TRBV7-9	TRBJ2-7	TGTGCCAGCAGCTCACAGGGGGCTCCATACTTC	CASSSQGAPYF
TRBD2	TRBV6-1	TRBJ2-7	TGTGCCAGCAGCGGTAGGACTAGCGGGTATTACGAGCAGTACTTC	CASSGRTSGYYEQYF
-	TRBV5-4	TRBJ1-2	TGTGCCAGCAGCTACCCCTCGGGGGCTTATGGCTACACCTTC	CASSYPSGAYGYTF
-	TRBV28	TRBJ1-5	TGTGCCAGCAGCCGTTTTGGGCCCCAGCATTTT	CASSRFGPQHF
TRBD1	TRBV28	TRBJ1-4	TGTGCCAGCAGAGAGGGACAGGGGACCGAAAAACTGTTTTTT	CASREGQGTEKLFF
-	TRBV7-2	TRBJ2-3	TGTGCCAGCAGCTTATCACTAGTGGTGCCAGATACGCAGTATTTT	CASSLSLVVPDTQYF
-	TRBV6-6	TRBJ1-4	TGTGCCAGCAGTTATAAGGAGTTTGGGGAAAAACTGTTTTTT	CASSYKEFGEKLFF
-	TRBV18	TRBJ2-1	TGTGCCAGCTCACAGTCGGGTCGGAATGAGCAGTTCTTC	CASSQSGRNEQFF
TRBD2	TRBV2	TRBJ2-7	TGTGCCAGCAGGGCGGGACTAGCGGACTCCTACGAGCAGTACTTC	CASRAGLADSYEQYF